These 10 T cell receptor beta chains were all obtained from the same sample, sequenced in a study of T cells in Graves' hyperthyroidism and ophthalmopathy (dated by TCRdb to between 2018 and 2021). Receptor libraries were prepared by multiplex PCR. The sequencing machine was an Illumina HiSeq 2000. The TCR beta CDR3 regions were amplified from RNA transcripts. The first round of RT-PCR for the TCR CDR3 was performed with the HTBI primer set and the Qiagen OneStep RT-PCR kit. TCRdb cleaned the public reads at Q25 with fastp, built clones with MiXCR and kept in-frame beta chains. Merged by CDR3 protein, the rows form single entries marked with the most common genes and DNA. The sample table records hundreds of thousands of distinct CDR3 sequences; 12% to 15% of these occur just once. The ten top clones hold around 9.6% of the sample. Sequences were obtained from blood. Receptor source: a woman between 18 and 29 years old with Graves' hyperthyroidism.

This clonotype occurred many times. The chain links TRBV20-1 to TRBJ2-3; D remains ambiguous. Germline V CDR1 and CDR2: DFQATT, SNEGSKA (reference sequence). V was pared by 2 bases and J by 3 bases, with 9 bases between. This CDR3 has 13 residues. CDR3 DNA sequence: TGCAGTGCTAGATTTCTTGGAACAGATACGCAGTATTTT. This codes for CSARFLGTDTQYF.

This clonotype was observed a few times. The chain is built from TRBV29-1 and TRBJ1-1; unclear D gene. Trimming removed 0 bases from V and 8 bases from J, with 10 bases in between. This CDR3 spans 12 amino acids. Germline assignment: CDR1 SQVTM and CDR2 ANQGSEA. The CDR3 DNA reads TGCAGCGTTGAAGATCGGAAGTTCGAAGCTTTCTTT. Amino acid sequence: CSVEDRKFEAFF.

The sample holds a few counts of this clonotype. The rearrangement links TRBV5-4 to TRBJ2-5; no reliable D call. With 1 base removed from V and 5 bases from J, the gap between germline ends came to 9 bases. The CDR3 consists of 13 residues. Germline values: CDR1 SGHNT, CDR2 YYREEE (reference sequence). CDR3 sequence reads: CASSLRPWETQYF. In DNA form, the CDR3 reads TGTGCCAGCAGCTTGAGACCGTGGGAGACCCAGTACTTC.

This clonotype appeared a few times. The rearrangement joins TRBV2 to TRBJ2-3, with a weak D call TRBD2 (6 bases). Germline assignment: CDR1 SNHLY and CDR2 FYNNEI. The CDR3 length is 16 residues. The germline V and J ends were trimmed by 6 bases and 2 bases, with 18 bases remaining between them. The CDR3 DNA is TGTGCCAGCAGAGCTCTCTGGCGGGACCACACAGATACGCAGTATTTT. Protein: CASRALWRDHTDTQYF.

This clonotype was observed a few times. The chain recombines TRBV19 with TRBJ2-1; D tentatively reads TRBD1 or TRBD2 (5 bases each). The CDR3 extends over 13 amino acids. Germline loops: CDR1 LNHDA, CDR2 SQIVND (reference sequence). Trimming left V 6 bases short and J 10 bases short, with 16 bases between. The chain's CDR3 is CASRESGGTEQFF. CDR3 coding DNA: TGTGCCAGTAGGGAGTCGGGTGGGACGGAGCAGTTCTTC.

This clonotype was detected only a few times. This chain links TRBV12-3 or TRBV12-4 with TRBJ2-7; D tentatively fits TRBD1 or TRBD2 (6 bases each). Deletions cut 4 bases from V and 3 bases from J, with 13 bases between. The CDR3 runs to 14 residues. The CDR3 here is CASSSLGGGYEQYF. The DNA of the CDR3 is TGTGCCAGCAGTTCATTAGGGGGAGGCTACGAGCAGTACTTC.

This clonotype was detected many times. J is TRBJ2-7 and V is TRBV12-3 or TRBV12-4; 13 bases fit TRBD2. V trimming: 2 bases; J trimming: 7 bases; junction bases outside the gene matches: 11. The CDR3 length is 17 residues. For the CDR3, the DNA is TGTGCCAGCAGTTTAAACCCCCGGACTAGCGGGAGTGGGGAGCAGTACTTC. This encodes CASSLNPRTSGSGEQYF.

This clonotype occurred many times. This rearrangement joins TRBV7-2 to TRBJ1-1, with unresolved D. This CDR3 has 12 residues. Germline CDR1 reads SGHTA; CDR2 reads FQGNSA. The V and J ends lost 4 bases and 7 bases respectively, with 10 bases between them. The CDR3 bases are TGTGCCAGCAGCTCTCTCTCAATTGAAGCTTTCTTT. It translates to CASSSLSIEAFF.

The chain links TRBV20-1 to TRBJ2-7; D is uncertain. V was clipped by 0 bases and J by 0 bases, with 15 bases between them. The length of the CDR3 is 16 residues. CDR1 and CDR2 from the germline V gene are DFQATT and SNEGSKA (reference sequence). In nucleotides, the CDR3 is TGCAGTGCTAGAGAGGGTGTAGGTAGGAGCTCCTACGAGCAGTACTTC. It yields the protein CSAREGVGRSSYEQYF.

This chain uses TRBV10-1 with TRBJ2-1; TRBD2 agrees at 8 bases. The CDR3 length is 17 residues. Per the germline V gene, CDR1 is WNHNN and CDR2 is SYGVQD (reference sequence). With 1 base clipped from V and 3 bases from J, the junction kept 8 bases outside the gene matches. The CDR3 reads CASSELGTSGDYNEQFF. Here the CDR3 DNA reads TGCGCCAGCAGTGAGTTGGGAACTAGCGGCGACTACAATGAGCAGTTCTTC.